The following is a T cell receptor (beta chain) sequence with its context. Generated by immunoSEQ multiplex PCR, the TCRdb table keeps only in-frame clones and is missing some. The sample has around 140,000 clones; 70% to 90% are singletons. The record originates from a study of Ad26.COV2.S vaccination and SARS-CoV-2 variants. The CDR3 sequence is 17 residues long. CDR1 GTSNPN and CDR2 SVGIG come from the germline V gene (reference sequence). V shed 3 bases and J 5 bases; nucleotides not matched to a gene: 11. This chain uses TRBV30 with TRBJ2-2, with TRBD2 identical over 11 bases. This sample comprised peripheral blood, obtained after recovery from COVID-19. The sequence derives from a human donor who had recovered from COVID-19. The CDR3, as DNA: TGTGCCTGGAGGGATCTTAGCGGGGGGGCTCGGACCGGGGAGCTGTTTTTT. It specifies CAWRDLSGGARTGELFF.